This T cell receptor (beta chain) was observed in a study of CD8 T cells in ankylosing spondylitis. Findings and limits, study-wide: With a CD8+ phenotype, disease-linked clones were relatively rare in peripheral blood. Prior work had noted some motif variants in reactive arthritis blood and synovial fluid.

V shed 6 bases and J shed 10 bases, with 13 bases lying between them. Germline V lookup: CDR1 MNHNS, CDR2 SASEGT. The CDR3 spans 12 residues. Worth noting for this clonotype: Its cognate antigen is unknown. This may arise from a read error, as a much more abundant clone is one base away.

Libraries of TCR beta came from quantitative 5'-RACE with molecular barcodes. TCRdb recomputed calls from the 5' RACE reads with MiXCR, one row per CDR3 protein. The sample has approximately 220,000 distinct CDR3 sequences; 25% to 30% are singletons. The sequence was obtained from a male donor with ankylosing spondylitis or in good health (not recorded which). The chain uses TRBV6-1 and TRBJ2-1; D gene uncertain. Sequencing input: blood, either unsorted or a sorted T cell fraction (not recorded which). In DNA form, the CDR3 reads TGTGCCAGCAGCTTCCTCCTCAGGGAGCAGTTCTTC. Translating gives CASSFLLREQFF.